One sample yielded the 20 T cell receptor beta chains listed below, sequenced in a study of T cell responses to AZD1222 COVID-19 vaccine. The data were produced by immunoSEQ multiplex PCR, yet TCRdb's version contains in-frame clones alone and is incomplete. The table includes approximately 120,000 clones, roughly 87% detected once. Specimen: peripheral blood, collected 28 days after the second AZD1222 dose. Source of these receptors: an adult who received the AZD1222 COVID-19 vaccine.

The V call is TRBV7-2, the J call TRBJ2-7, with D possibly matching TRBD1 (5 bases). The CDR3 consists of 12 residues. The V gene lost 5 bases and the J gene lost 3 bases, with 8 bases spanning the gap. CDR1 is SGHTA and CDR2 is FQGNSA in the germline V gene. CDR3 nucleotide sequence: TGTGCCAGCAGCCCTACAGGCTACGAGCAGTACTTC. It encodes CASSPTGYEQYF.

The rearrangement uses TRBV28 and TRBJ1-6; no firm D call. The CDR3 has 14 amino acids. Between the trimmed V and J ends, which lost 3 bases and 13 bases, there was a span of 16 bases. The germline gives CDR1 MDHEN, CDR2 SYDVKM. Written as DNA, the CDR3 is TGTGCCAGCAGTTTGAGGACGGCTTGGGGTCCCCTCCACTTT. This codes for CASSLRTAWGPLHF.

This rearrangement joins TRBV6-5 to TRBJ2-2; 9 positions agree with TRBD1. Trimming cost V 2 bases and J 7 bases; bases outside gene matches: 8. This CDR3 has 16 amino acids. The germline V gene encodes CDR1 MNHEY and CDR2 SVGAGI. The chain's CDR3 is CASSYLQGAFGGELFF. CDR3 coding DNA: TGTGCCAGCAGTTACCTACAGGGGGCTTTTGGCGGGGAGCTGTTTTTT.

The chain carries TRBV5-1 and TRBJ1-5, with D unresolved. V was shortened by 0 bases and J by 2 bases, with 15 bases between the two germline ends. This CDR3 spans 17 amino acids. Germline V gene lookup returns CDR1 SGHRS and CDR2 YFSETQ. The DNA for the CDR3 is TGCGCCAGCAGCTTGGGGGCTGCCGGGAATGGCAATCAGCCCCAGCATTTT. This sequence encodes CASSLGAAGNGNQPQHF. Variable domain in full (rest from reference TRBV5-1 and TRBJ1-5): KAGVTQTPRYLIKTRGQQVTLSCSPISGHRSVSWYQQTPGQGLQFLFEYFSETQRNKGNFPGRFSGRQFSNSRSEMNVSTLELGDSALYLCASSLGAAGNGNQPQHFGDGTRLSIL.

The chain combines TRBV10-2 with TRBJ1-5; possibly TRBD1 for D (6 bases). The germline V and J ends were trimmed by 0 bases and 6 bases, with 9 bases remaining between them. The germline CDR1 and CDR2 sequences are WSHSY and SAAADI. The length of the CDR3 is 14 residues. The CDR3 is CASSESVGAQPQHF. The CDR3 DNA reads as TGCGCCAGCAGTGAGTCGGTGGGGGCTCAGCCCCAGCATTTT.

The rearrangement uses TRBV6-2 or TRBV6-3 and TRBJ2-3, with TRBD1 matching over 10 bases. This CDR3 has 16 residues. In germline, CDR1 is MNHEY, CDR2 SVGEGT. V was pared by 0 bases and J by 7 bases, with 7 bases of the junction left unmatched. CDR3 sequence (DNA): TGTGCCAGCAGTTACTCGAGGGACAGGGGTCGTAATACGCAGTATTTT. The encoded protein is CASSYSRDRGRNTQYF.

The genes are TRBV5-6 and TRBJ1-1, with TRBD1 as a possible D gene (6 bases). Per the germline V gene, CDR1 is SGHDT and CDR2 is YYEEEE. Trimming left V 0 bases short and J 3 bases short, with 18 bases between. CDR3 length: 17 amino acids. CDR3 in DNA: TGTGCCAGCAGCTTGGACGGTTGGGGGCGGAGAGACACTGAAGCTTTCTTT. Protein sequence: CASSLDGWGRRDTEAFF.

The chain combines TRBV7-6 with TRBJ1-6; D possibly corresponds to TRBD1 (6 bases). This CDR3 has 15 amino acids. Trimming stripped 5 bases from V and 7 bases from J, with 15 bases between. Germline V gene lookup returns CDR1 SGHVS and CDR2 FNYEAQ. The CDR3 sequence is CASSEGGRGNSPLHF. The CDR3, as DNA: TGTGCCAGCAGCGAGGGGGGGCGGGGAAATTCACCCCTCCACTTT.

The chain carries TRBV27 and TRBJ2-3; D is undetermined. Trimming removed 2 bases from V and 1 base from J, with 7 bases in between. This CDR3 comprises 14 residues. The V gene's germline CDR1 is MNHEY and CDR2 SMNVEV (reference sequence). In nucleotides, the CDR3 is TGTGCCAGCAGTTTAAGTGAAGGCACAGATACGCAGTATTTT. Residues: CASSLSEGTDTQYF.

The chain is built from TRBV7-6 and TRBJ1-2; 7 bases map to TRBD1. This CDR3 contains 14 residues. The junction had 10 bases not matched to a gene; V was cut back by 5 bases and J by 7 bases. The germline gives CDR1 SGHVS, CDR2 FNYEAQ. The CDR3 loop reads CASSQAQGEGGYTF. The CDR3 DNA reads as TGTGCCAGCAGCCAAGCCCAGGGGGAAGGTGGCTACACCTTC. The variable domain in full, completed from reference TRBV7-6 and TRBJ1-2, reads GAGVSQSPRYKVTKRGQDVALRCDPISGHVSLYWYRQALGQGPEFLTYFNYEAQQDKSGLPNDRFSAERPEGSISTLTIQRTEQRDSAMYRCASSQAQGEGGYTFGSGTRLTVV.

In its sample, this clone was seen once. The CDR3 sequence is CASSLWENTEAFF. The CDR3 bases are TGTGCCAGCAGCTTATGGGAGAACACTGAAGCTTTCTTT. The chain employs TRBV7-2 and TRBJ1-1; unclear D gene. The germline V and J ends were trimmed by 2 bases and 1 base, with 5 bases remaining between them. The CDR3 is made up of 13 amino acids. Germline V gene data show CDR1 as SGHTA and CDR2 as FQGNSA.

V and J are TRBV12-5 and TRBJ2-3, with 8 positions matching TRBD2. The germline V gene encodes CDR1 LGHNT and CDR2 FRNRAP. The CDR3 sequence is 14 residues long. The trim removed 6 bases at V and 1 base at J, leaving 3 bases unmatched. The CDR3 sequence: CASGLAGRTDTQYF. For the CDR3, the DNA is TGTGCTAGTGGGCTAGCGGGCCGCACAGATACGCAGTATTTT.

The chain employs TRBV30 and TRBJ1-6; D is perhaps TRBD1 (5 bases). The CDR3 contains 12 residues. Germline loops: CDR1 GTSNPN, CDR2 SVGIG (reference sequence). V dropped 0 bases and J dropped 13 bases, with 10 bases sitting between them. The CDR3 nucleotides read TGTGCCTGGAGTGTACGGGGGGTGCCCCTCCACTTT. Amino acid sequence: CAWSVRGVPLHF.

The V call is TRBV12-3 or TRBV12-4, the J call TRBJ1-2, with TRBD1 identical over 7 bases. CDR3 size: 12 residues. J gave up 8 bases and V 7 bases, and 7 bases lay outside the gene matches. This CDR3 reads CASTVQGGGYTF. CDR3 in DNA: TGTGCCAGCACCGTCCAGGGGGGAGGCTACACCTTC.

The gene calls are TRBV2 and TRBJ1-5; no clear D. The CDR3 contains 14 residues. V lost 4 bases, J lost 5 bases, and 12 bases lay in between. Germline-derived CDR1 and CDR2 are SNHLY and FYNNEI. The CDR3 protein is CASSGRGGYQPQHF. The CDR3 DNA is TGTGCCAGCAGTGGTCGGGGAGGGTATCAGCCCCAGCATTTT.

The chain joins TRBV5-1 to TRBJ2-7, with TRBD2 as a possible D gene (7 bases). Germline CDR1 SGHRS, CDR2 YFSETQ. The CDR3 runs 14 residues. V was trimmed by 0 bases and J by 2 bases, leaving 9 bases between them. The CDR3 here is CASSLEGGPYEQYF. DNA of the CDR3: TGCGCCAGCAGCTTGGAGGGGGGGCCCTACGAGCAGTACTTC.

The CDR3, as DNA: TGTGCCACCAGTCCGGACAGGGGGCATGGAGGCAATCAGCCCCAGCATTTT. Translated: CATSPDRGHGGNQPQHF. This chain joins TRBV24-1 and TRBJ1-5; 11 positions agree with TRBD1. Germline lookup yields CDR1 KGHDR and CDR2 SFDVKD. This CDR3 comprises 17 residues. After removal of 6 bases from V and 2 bases from J, the junction contained 8 bases not matched to a gene.

This sequence joins TRBV7-8 and TRBJ2-6; possible D gene TRBD1, 5 bases. Germline loops: CDR1 SGHVS, CDR2 FQNEAQ. The ends were cut back, 3 bases at V and 0 bases at J, with 12 bases in the middle. CDR3 length: 17 amino acids. The CDR3 sequence is CASSFGRAFSGANVLTF. The DNA for the CDR3 is TGTGCCAGCAGCTTCGGCAGGGCCTTCTCTGGGGCCAACGTCCTGACTTTC.

The chain links TRBV5-4 to TRBJ1-6; D ambiguous. The CDR3 sequence is 14 residues long. In germline, CDR1 is SGHNT, CDR2 YYREEE (reference sequence). V was clipped by 0 bases and J by 8 bases, with 9 bases between them. The CDR3 region is CASSLGGRDSPLHF. The DNA for the CDR3 is TGTGCCAGCAGCTTGGGAGGTAGAGATTCACCCCTCCACTTT. The full variable domain, its missing parts supplied by reference TRBV5-4 and TRBJ1-6, is ETGVTQSPTHLIKTRGQQVTLRCSSQSGHNTVSWYQQALGQGPQFIFQYYREEENGRGNFPPRFSGLQFPNYSSELNVNALELDDSALYLCASSLGGRDSPLHFGNGTRLTVT.

In its sample, this clone was seen once. The V call is TRBV6-6, the J call TRBJ1-1, with 7 bases identical to TRBD1. Germline CDR1 and CDR2: MNHNY and SVGAGI (reference sequence). V was clipped by 0 bases and J by 0 bases; unmatched bases: 4. The CDR3 covers 16 residues. The CDR3 DNA follows: TGTGCCAGCAGTTACTCCGACAGGGAGGTGAACACTGAAGCTTTCTTT. It is translated as CASSYSDREVNTEAFF.